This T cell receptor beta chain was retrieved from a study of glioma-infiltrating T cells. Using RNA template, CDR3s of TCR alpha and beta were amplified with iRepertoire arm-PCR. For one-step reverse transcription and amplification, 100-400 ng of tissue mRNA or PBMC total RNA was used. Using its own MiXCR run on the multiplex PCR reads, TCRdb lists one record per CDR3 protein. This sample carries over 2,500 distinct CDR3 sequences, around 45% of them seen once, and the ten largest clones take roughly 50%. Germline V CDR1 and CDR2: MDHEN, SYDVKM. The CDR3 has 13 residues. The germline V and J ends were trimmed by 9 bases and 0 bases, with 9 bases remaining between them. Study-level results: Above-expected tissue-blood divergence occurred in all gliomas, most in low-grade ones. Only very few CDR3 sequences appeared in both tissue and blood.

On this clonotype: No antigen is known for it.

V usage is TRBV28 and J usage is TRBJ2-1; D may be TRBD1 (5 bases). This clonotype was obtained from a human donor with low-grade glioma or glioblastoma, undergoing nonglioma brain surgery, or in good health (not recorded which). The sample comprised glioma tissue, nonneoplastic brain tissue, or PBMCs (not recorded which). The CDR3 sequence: CARGPSSYNEQFF. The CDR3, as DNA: TGTGCCAGGGGGCCGAGCTCCTACAATGAGCAGTTCTTC.